This T cell receptor beta chain was sequenced in a study of T cell repertoires in cytomegalovirus infection. Study-level information: TCR beta signatures that were public indicated CMV infection and matching HLA type. Study-wide findings and caveats: HLA-C-restricted TCR beta clonotypes specific for CMV led the ex vivo response. Cumulative frequency (of public TCR beta family members) identified carriers of CMV plus the relevant HLA.

Germline CDR1 SGHRS, CDR2 YFSETQ. Trimming removed 0 bases from V and 6 bases from J, with 9 bases in between. The CDR3 loop spans 14 amino acids. MiXCR was run by TCRdb on the reads, yielding one entry per CDR3 protein. The table includes about 310,000 distinct CDR3 sequences, roughly 17% detected once. This clonotype was recorded a few times. The antigen is unknown. The genes are TRBV5-1 and TRBJ2-2, with D unresolved. Sequenced sample: PBMCs. This clonotype was obtained from a human donor in good health (CMV status not recorded). Some clones in this sample may be carry-over from other donors' samples. For the CDR3, the DNA is TGCGCCAGCAGCTTGGCGGGTCCCCCCGGGGAGCTGTTTTTT. This translates into CASSLAGPPGELFF.